The rows below give T cell receptor beta chains drawn from one sample of a study of human T cells and chemical hapten exposure. In TCRdb, the RACE reads were re-called with MiXCR into one record per CDR3 protein. The table records 120,000 or so distinct CDR3 sequences, roughly 13% of them present only once. The sequenced sample was whole blood, obtained in connection with sensitization to the hapten diphenylcyclopropenone (DPC). The source is a woman aged 18-29 years with alopecia areata. Some clones in this sample may be carry-over from other donors' samples. Both conserved end residues are part of each CDR3. A D gene is named only where the DNA matches it firmly. Where a row states a size, it is once, few, many or the class of an expanded clone; other rows omit it.

j_call,clone_size,v_call,d_call,cdr3_aa,cdr3_nt
TRBJ2-1,few,TRBV6-1,TRBD2,CASRALSGGNHNEQFF,TGTGCCAGCAGAGCCTTAAGCGGGGGAAATCACAATGAGCAGTTCTTC
TRBJ2-7,few,TRBV7-2,TRBD2,CASSYQRGSYEQYF,TGTGCCAGCAGCTACCAGCGGGGGTCCTACGAGCAGTACTTC
TRBJ1-2,many,TRBV6-2/TRBV6-3,TRBD1,CASRGGQREIGYTF,TGTGCCAGCAGGGGGGGACAGCGGGAGATCGGCTACACCTTC
TRBJ2-1,few,TRBV15,-,CATSTKGNEQFF,TGTGCCACCAGCACGAAGGGGAATGAGCAGTTCTTC
TRBJ1-1,few,TRBV6-1,-,CASRGSARNTEAFF,TGTGCCAGCAGAGGTTCCGCCCGGAACACTGAAGCTTTCTTT
TRBJ2-2,many,TRBV19,-,CASIGAGWTGELFF,TGTGCCAGTATCGGGGCAGGGTGGACCGGGGAGCTGTTTTTT
TRBJ2-3,-,TRBV4-1,-,CASSQDRGDFTDTQYF,TGCGCCAGCAGCCAAGATCGAGGGGATTTCACAGATACGCAGTATTTT
TRBJ2-3,-,TRBV12-3/TRBV12-4,-,CASSAPLGTDTQYF,TGTGCCAGCAGTGCCCCCTTAGGAACAGATACGCAGTATTTT
TRBJ2-5,few,TRBV9,TRBD2,CASSSQSGGQETQYF,TGTGCCAGCAGCTCACAGAGCGGGGGGCAAGAGACCCAGTACTTC
TRBJ2-6,few,TRBV6-1,-,CASSRQAMTSGANVLTF,TGTGCCAGCAGCCGACAGGCCATGACCTCTGGGGCCAACGTCCTGACTTTC
TRBJ1-1,-,TRBV29-1,-,CSLLLYTEAFF,TGCAGCCTACTCTTATACACTGAAGCTTTCTTT